This TCR beta chain was found in a study of PD-L1 blockade in urothelial cancer. Background on the study: Males with urothelial cancer arising in the bladder constituted most of the roughly 30 patients. At 3 weeks (second dose) and 6 weeks after starting treatment, blood was analyzed.

Trimming shortened V by 5 bases and J by 5 bases, and 16 bases separated the two germline ends. This CDR3 is 15 amino acids long. The V gene's germline CDR1 is MDHEN and CDR2 SYDVKM. This clone was detected only once. Into every PCR, synthetic TCR analog templates were spiked. Sequenced by immunoSEQ multiplex PCR; TCRdb stores in-frame clones only, minus some. There are tens of thousands of clones in the sample; 85% to 90% occur only once, and 2.9% lies in the top ten. The material was PBMCs, obtained around atezolizumab (anti-PD-L1) treatment. This TCR derives from a man aged 50-59 years with urothelial cancer. This chain uses TRBV28 with TRBJ2-1, with D possibly being TRBD2 (5 bases). The CDR3 here is CASSILAPLHNEQFF. The CDR3 DNA reads TGTGCCAGCAGTATTTTAGCGCCCTTGCACAATGAGCAGTTCTTC. Complete variable domain (other parts from reference TRBV28 and TRBJ2-1): DVKVTQSSRYLVKRTGEKVFLECVQDMDHENMFWYRQDPGLGLRLIYFSYDVKMKEKGDIPEGYSVSREKKERFSLILESASTNQTSMYLCASSILAPLHNEQFFGPGTRLTVL.